This T cell receptor (beta chain) appears in the sequencing data of a study of blood T cell repertoires in COVID-19. Study-level information: Acute-phase and convalescent COVID-19 samples originated in the United States, Italy and Spain.

This clone was observed a few times. The repertoire was sequenced with immunoSEQ multiplex PCR; TCRdb's copy has only in-frame clones and lacks some. The sample shows 200,000 to 250,000 clones, 65% to 85% of them seen only once. Participants had their cohort set by participant-reported clinical history. V lost 2 bases and J lost 5, with 8 bases in between. The CDR3 has 13 residues. Germline CDR1 SGHVS, CDR2 FQNEAQ. Source material: PBMCs or T cells enriched from blood (not recorded which). The V call is TRBV7-8, the J call TRBJ2-3; D unresolved. The receptor's source is a woman aged 35 to 49 who had recovered from COVID-19. In DNA form, the CDR3 reads TGTGCCAGCAGCTTAACTGAGAGAGATACGCAGTATTTT. It yields the protein CASSLTERDTQYF.